These 22 T cell receptor beta chains were sequenced from one sample in a study of immune cell composition in non-small cell lung cancer. The data were produced by immunoSEQ multiplex PCR, yet TCRdb's version contains in-frame clones alone and is incomplete. The table lists about 4,900 clones, around three quarters of them singletons. The specimen was lung tumor tissue. Receptors were obtained from a human donor with non-small cell lung cancer.

The J gene is TRBJ2-2, the V gene TRBV14, with a tentative D call TRBD2 (5 bases). The V and J ends lost 0 bases and 6 bases respectively, with 14 bases between them. The V gene's germline CDR1 is SGHDN and CDR2 FVKESK. The CDR3 consists of 16 residues. Here the CDR3 reads CASSQDITGAAGELFF. CDR3 coding DNA: TGTGCCAGCAGCCAAGATATTACTGGAGCGGCCGGGGAGCTGTTTTTT.

The CDR3 protein is CASSFGAGVATDTQYF. Written as DNA, the CDR3 is TGTGCCAGCAGCTTTGGGGCGGGAGTGGCGACAGATACGCAGTATTTT. The genes are TRBV5-6 and TRBJ2-3, with 7 bases identical to TRBD2. V trimming: 2 bases; J trimming: 3 bases; junction bases outside the gene matches: 9. The CDR3 extends over 16 amino acids. Germline lookup yields CDR1 SGHDT and CDR2 YYEEEE.

This chain joins TRBV19 and TRBJ1-1; the match to TRBD1 covers 9 bases. CDR1 is LNHDA, CDR2 SQIVND, per germline (reference sequence). The CDR3 has 14 residues. The V gene end was trimmed by 8 bases and the J gene end by 6 bases; junction bases not matched to a gene: 10. The CDR3 loop is CASHHRTGVPEAFF. The CDR3 DNA reads TGTGCCAGTCACCACCGGACAGGGGTCCCTGAAGCTTTCTTT.

This chain connects TRBV6-5 to TRBJ1-6; D is unresolved. The germline gives CDR1 MNHEY, CDR2 SVGAGI. V shed 2 bases and J shed 9 bases, with 17 bases lying between them. The CDR3 covers 16 residues. The CDR3 region is CASSYHSYPKISPLHF. As DNA, the CDR3 is TGTGCCAGCAGTTACCACAGCTATCCCAAGATTTCACCCCTCCACTTT.

In this sample, this clone is medium-sized. This chain joins TRBV5-1 and TRBJ1-6; weak D call: TRBD1 (6 bases). CDR1 SGHRS and CDR2 YFSETQ come from the germline V gene. V was pared by 4 bases and J by 6 bases, with 14 bases between. The CDR3 contains 15 residues. CDR3 in amino acids: CASSPVGGGNSPLHF. DNA of the CDR3: TGCGCCAGCAGCCCTGTTGGGGGCGGTAATTCACCCCTCCACTTT.

The chain combines TRBV9 with TRBJ2-1; weak D call: TRBD1 (6 bases). Trimming took off 4 bases at V and 0 bases at J, with 14 bases between the two ends. Germline V gene data show CDR1 as SGDLS and CDR2 as YYNGEE. This CDR3 is built from 16 residues. In DNA, the CDR3 is TGTGCCAGCAGCCCGAAGCTGACAGGCTCCTACAATGAGCAGTTCTTC. The encoded protein is CASSPKLTGSYNEQFF.

The chain has TRBV6-6 and TRBJ1-5; D possibly corresponds to TRBD1 (6 bases). V dropped 7 bases and J dropped 5 bases, with 21 bases sitting between them. CDR1 and CDR2 from the germline V gene are MNHNY and SVGAGI (reference sequence). The CDR3 length is 16 residues. Here the CDR3 reads CASTAGDLTGYQPQHF. In DNA form, the CDR3 reads TGTGCCAGCACCGCGGGGGACTTAACAGGGTATCAGCCCCAGCATTTT.

This chain connects TRBV6-5 to TRBJ2-1, with 13 bases lining up with TRBD2. The ends lost 5 bases at V and 11 bases at J; junction bases unmatched: 9. This CDR3 is built from 15 residues. Germline V gives CDR1 MNHEY, CDR2 SVGAGI. CDR3 coding DNA: TGTGCCAGCAGTCAGGGACTAGCGGGGATCCATCAGCAGTTCTTC. Residues: CASSQGLAGIHQQFF.

The chain employs TRBV2 and TRBJ1-4, with a tentative D call TRBD1 (6 bases). Trimming cost V 6 bases and J 7 bases, with 12 bases left between them. Germline assignment: CDR1 SNHLY and CDR2 FYNNEI. The CDR3 is 13 residues long. CDR3 amino acids: CASRGQWGEKLFF. The CDR3 region has the DNA TGTGCCAGCAGGGGACAATGGGGTGAAAAACTGTTTTTT.

The chain carries TRBV19 and TRBJ2-1; possibly TRBD2 for D (6 bases). CDR1 is LNHDA and CDR2 is SQIVND in the germline V gene (reference sequence). The CDR3 extends over 15 amino acids. Deletions cut 5 bases from V and 0 bases from J, with 11 bases between. Written as DNA, the CDR3 is TGTGCCAGTAGTCCGGGGGTAGGCTCCTACAATGAGCAGTTCTTC. Amino acid sequence: CASSPGVGSYNEQFF.

Comments on this clone: The junction departs from the called germline gene at one end, perhaps through a read error. The genes are TRBV6-1 and TRBJ1-1; unclear D gene. CDR1 and CDR2 from the germline V gene are MNHNS and SASEGT. The CDR3 has 12 residues. The CDR3 loop is CASSEARQPASF. Written as DNA, the CDR3 is TGTGCCAGCAGTGAAGCGAGGCAGCCGGCGTCCTTT.

This chain links TRBV18 with TRBJ1-1, with 8 bases aligning to TRBD1. V trimming: 4 bases; J trimming: 4 bases; junction bases outside the gene matches: 5. Germline V gives CDR1 KGHSH, CDR2 LQKENI. The CDR3 has 14 residues. CDR3 nucleotide sequence: TGTGCCAGCTCACTCGGGACAGGCGGCACTGAAGCTTTCTTT. Protein product: CASSLGTGGTEAFF.

The chain carries TRBV27 and TRBJ1-2; no definite D call. V dropped 0 bases and J dropped 8 bases, with 13 bases sitting between them. CDR3 size: 14 residues. From germline, CDR1 is MNHEY and CDR2 SMNVEV (reference sequence). This chain's CDR3 is CASSLSWDSGGYTF. DNA of the CDR3: TGTGCCAGCAGTTTATCGTGGGATTCGGGAGGCTACACCTTC.

The V and J genes are TRBV7-8 and TRBJ2-3, with D uncertain. With 3 bases removed from V and 6 bases from J, the gap between germline ends came to 13 bases. The CDR3 consists of 14 residues. Germline V CDR1 and CDR2: SGHVS, FQNEAQ. The CDR3 sequence: CASSLSSHWDTQYF. For the CDR3, the DNA is TGTGCCAGCAGCTTGTCCTCCCACTGGGATACGCAGTATTTT.

V and J are TRBV7-2 and TRBJ1-5; no firm D call. This CDR3 is 13 amino acids long. CDR1 and CDR2 (germline): SGHTA, FQGNSA. Trimming shortened V by 5 bases and J by 5 bases, and 10 bases separated the two germline ends. The CDR3 sequence is CASSPQYDQPQHF. CDR3 DNA: TGTGCCAGCAGCCCACAGTACGATCAGCCCCAGCATTTT.

The gene calls are TRBV19 and TRBJ1-1; 12 bases fit TRBD1. The V gene's germline CDR1 is LNHDA and CDR2 SQIVND (reference sequence). CDR3 length: 16 residues. V shed 6 bases and J 4 bases; nucleotides not matched to a gene: 9. CDR3 amino acids: CASRTGTGGRSTEAFF. In nucleotides, the CDR3 is TGTGCCAGTAGAACCGGGACAGGGGGCCGAAGCACTGAAGCTTTCTTT.

This chain links TRBV27 with TRBJ2-5, with D perhaps TRBD2 (5 bases). V was trimmed by 3 bases and J by 5 bases, leaving 16 bases between them. Germline V gene lookup returns CDR1 MNHEY and CDR2 SMNVEV (reference sequence). This CDR3 region has 15 residues. The CDR3 reads CASSFGGPGSETQYF. The CDR3 DNA reads as TGTGCCAGCAGTTTCGGAGGCCCGGGCTCGGAGACCCAGTACTTC.

In nucleotides, the CDR3 is TGTGCCAGCAGCGATATAGCGGGGGGGCAGGATACGCAGTATTTT. This sequence encodes CASSDIAGGQDTQYF. V gene TRBV7-6 combines with J gene TRBJ2-3, with TRBD2 matching 11 bases. Germline CDR1 is SGHVS and CDR2 is FNYEAQ. After removal of 5 bases from V and 6 bases from J, the junction contained 7 bases not matched to a gene. The length of the CDR3 is 15 residues. The variable domain in full, completed from reference TRBV7-6 and TRBJ2-3, reads GAGVSQSPRYKVTKRGQDVALRCDPISGHVSLYWYRQALGQGPEFLTYFNYEAQQDKSGLPNDRFSAERPEGSISTLTIQRTEQRDSAMYRCASSDIAGGQDTQYFGPGTRLTVL.

In this sample, this clone turned up once. This sequence joins TRBV7-2 and TRBJ2-5, with 7 bases lining up with TRBD2. Losses at the gene ends were 8 bases for V and 11 bases for J; bases not matched to a gene: 11. CDR3 length equals 12 residues. Germline values: CDR1 SGHTA, CDR2 FQGNSA. CDR3 in DNA: TGTGCCAGCCGTGGAGCGGGATGGGCGCAGTACTTC. Encoded protein: CASRGAGWAQYF.

This clone has only a few counts. The gene calls are TRBV18 and TRBJ2-1; 12 bases align to TRBD2. J gave up 5 bases and V 3 bases, and 5 bases lay outside the gene matches. Germline loops: CDR1 KGHSH, CDR2 LQKENI. The CDR3 is 16 amino acids. CDR3 in DNA: TGTGCCAGCTCACCTAGTGGACTAGCGGGAAACAATGAGCAGTTCTTC. It encodes CASSPSGLAGNNEQFF.

The V gene is TRBV2, the J gene TRBJ2-4, with a weak D call TRBD1 (6 bases). The ends were cut back, 7 bases at V and 7 bases at J, with 17 bases in the middle. The V gene's germline CDR1 is SNHLY and CDR2 FYNNEI. The CDR3 loop spans 14 amino acids. The CDR3 sequence is CASMTQGYINIQYF. The DNA of the CDR3 is TGTGCCAGCATGACCCAGGGGTATATCAACATTCAGTACTTC. Complete variable domain (other parts from reference TRBV2 and TRBJ2-4): EPEVTQTPSHQVTQMGQEVILRCVPISNHLYFYWYRQILGQKVEFLVSFYNNEISEKSEIFDDQFSVERPDGSNFTLKIRSTKLEDSAMYFCASMTQGYINIQYFGAGTRLSVL.

This clone has just one count. This chain uses TRBV4-3 with TRBJ2-7; 7 nucleotides match TRBD2. The ends lost 4 bases at V and 3 bases at J; junction bases unmatched: 12. This CDR3 is built from 16 residues. Germline CDR1 reads LGHNA; CDR2 reads YSLEER. The CDR3 loop reads CASSRDSGPGGYEQYF. The CDR3 coding sequence is TGCGCCAGCAGCCGTGATAGCGGACCGGGGGGCTACGAGCAGTACTTC.